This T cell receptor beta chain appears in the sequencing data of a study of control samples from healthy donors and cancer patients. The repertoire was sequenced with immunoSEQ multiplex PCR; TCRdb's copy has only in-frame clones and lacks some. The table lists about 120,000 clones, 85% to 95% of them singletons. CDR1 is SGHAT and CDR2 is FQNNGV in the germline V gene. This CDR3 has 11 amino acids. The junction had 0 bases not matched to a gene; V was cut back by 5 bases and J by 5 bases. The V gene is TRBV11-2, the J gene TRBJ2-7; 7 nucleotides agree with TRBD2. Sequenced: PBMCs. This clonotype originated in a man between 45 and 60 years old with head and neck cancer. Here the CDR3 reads CASSRGDEQYF. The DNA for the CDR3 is TGTGCCAGCAGCCGGGGGGACGAGCAGTACTTC.